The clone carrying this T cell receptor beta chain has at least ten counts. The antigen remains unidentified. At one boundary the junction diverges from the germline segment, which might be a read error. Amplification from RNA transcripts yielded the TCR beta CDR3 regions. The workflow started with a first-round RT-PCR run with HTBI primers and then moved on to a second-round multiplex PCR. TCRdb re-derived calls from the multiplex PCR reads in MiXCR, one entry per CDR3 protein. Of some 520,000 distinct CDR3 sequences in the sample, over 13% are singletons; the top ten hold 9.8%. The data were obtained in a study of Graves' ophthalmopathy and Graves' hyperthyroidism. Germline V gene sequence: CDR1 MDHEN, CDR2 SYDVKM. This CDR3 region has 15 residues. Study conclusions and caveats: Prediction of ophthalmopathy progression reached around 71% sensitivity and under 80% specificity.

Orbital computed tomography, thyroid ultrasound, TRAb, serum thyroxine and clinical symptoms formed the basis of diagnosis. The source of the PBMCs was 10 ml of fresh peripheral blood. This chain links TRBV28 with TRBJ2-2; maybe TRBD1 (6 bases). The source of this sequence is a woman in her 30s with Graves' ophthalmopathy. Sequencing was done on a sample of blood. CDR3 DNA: TGTGCCAGCAGTTCGAACAGGGAGAACACCGGGGAGCTGCTTTTT. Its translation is CASSSNRENTGELLF. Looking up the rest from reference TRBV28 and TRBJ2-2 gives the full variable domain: DVKVTQSSRYLVKRTGEKVFLECVQDMDHENMFWYRQDPGLGLRLIYFSYDVKMKEKGDIPEGYSVSREKKERFSLILESASTNQTSMYLCASSSNRENTGELLFGEGSRLTVL.